A single sample gave rise to the 14 T cell receptor beta chains below, sequenced in a study of cytomegalovirus exposure and HLA in healthy donors. With 60 Vbeta and 13 Jbeta primers, the PCR was carried out. Sequencing used immunoSEQ multiplex PCR; TCRdb keeps in-frame clones, though not all of them. The data show about 130,000 clones, more than 7.5% seen once. Material: PBMCs. The source is a man aged 50-59 years in good health and CMV-seronegative.

The V and J genes are TRBV28 and TRBJ1-1; D may be TRBD1 (5 bases). The V gene's germline CDR1 is MDHEN and CDR2 SYDVKM. V gave up 2 bases and J gave up 1 base, with 8 bases separating them. The CDR3 runs 14 residues. CDR3 nucleotide sequence: TGTGCCAGCAGTTTAGGGGGGACGAACACTGAAGCTTTCTTT. The encoded protein is CASSLGGTNTEAFF. Combining the CDR3 with reference TRBV28 and TRBJ1-1 gives the whole variable domain DVKVTQSSRYLVKRTGEKVFLECVQDMDHENMFWYRQDPGLGLRLIYFSYDVKMKEKGDIPEGYSVSREKKERFSLILESASTNQTSMYLCASSLGGTNTEAFFGQGTRLTVV.

A few counts support this clone. J is TRBJ2-7 and V is TRBV5-1; 7 bases map to TRBD2. V lost 0 bases and J lost 0; bases outside the gene matches: 6. The length of the CDR3 is 16 residues. From germline, CDR1 is SGHRS and CDR2 YFSETQ. This CDR3 reads CASSLVASGSSYEQYF. The CDR3 DNA reads as TGCGCCAGCAGCTTGGTGGCTAGCGGTAGCTCCTACGAGCAGTACTTC.

About this clone: Since no conserved phenylalanine or tryptophan closes the CDR3, a read error is the likely cause. The rearrangement links TRBV2 to TRBJ1-1; D remains unclear. The CDR3 spans 14 residues. Trimming took off 7 bases at V and 1 base at J, with 13 bases between the two ends. The germline V gene encodes CDR1 SNHLY and CDR2 FYNNEI. The CDR3 here is CASKLGSENTEAFL. The DNA for the CDR3 is TGTGCCAGCAAACTCGGCAGCGAGAACACTGAAGCTTTCTTG.

For this clone: This sequence may be a read error, since a much larger clone differs from it by one base. The V call is TRBV2, the J call TRBJ2-5, with 12 positions matching TRBD1. Germline V CDR1 and CDR2: SNHLY, FYNNEI. The CDR3 is 14 amino acids. The V segment lost 11 bases and the J segment 6 bases; nucleotides outside the gene matches: 10. CDR3: CAVPGTGGRKTQYF. For the CDR3, the DNA is TGTGCCGTCCCCGGGACAGGGGGCAGGAAGACCCAGTACTTC.

This clone was seen a few times. The genes are TRBV4-1 and TRBJ1-4; 10 bases align to TRBD1. Germline CDR1 reads MGHRA; CDR2 reads YSYEKL. The CDR3 is made up of 14 amino acids. The V gene end was trimmed by 4 bases and the J gene end by 6 bases; junction bases not matched to a gene: 2. The CDR3 bases are TGCGCCAGCAGCCGGGGGACAGGGGATGAAAAACTGTTTTTT. Amino acids: CASSRGTGDEKLFF.

This clone was seen a few times. The chain carries TRBV28 and TRBJ1-4; 9 positions match TRBD1. Per germline, CDR1 MDHEN and CDR2 SYDVKM. There are 14 residues in the CDR3. The junction had 8 bases not matched to a gene; V was cut back by 7 bases and J by 8 bases. This chain's CDR3 is CASTRDREGEKLFF. CDR3 DNA sequence: TGTGCCAGCACCAGGGACAGGGAAGGGGAAAAACTGTTTTTT. The whole variable domain, filled in from reference TRBV28 and TRBJ1-4, reads DVKVTQSSRYLVKRTGEKVFLECVQDMDHENMFWYRQDPGLGLRLIYFSYDVKMKEKGDIPEGYSVSREKKERFSLILESASTNQTSMYLCASTRDREGEKLFFGSGTQLSVL.

This clone was detected only once. This chain joins TRBV5-1 and TRBJ1-1, with 11 bases matching TRBD1. Germline CDR1 SGHRS, CDR2 YFSETQ. The CDR3 length is 14 residues. Trimming cost V 9 bases and J 3 bases; bases outside gene matches: 7. As DNA, the CDR3 is TGCGCCATCAAAAAGGGACAGGGGGACACTGAAGCTTTCTTT. This sequence encodes CAIKKGQGDTEAFF.

The chain joins TRBV25-1 to TRBJ2-2; weak D call: TRBD1 (5 bases). Germline V gene lookup returns CDR1 MGHDK and CDR2 SYGVNS. V was cut by 1 base and J by 1 base, with 7 bases left in between. The CDR3 runs to 15 residues. The chain's CDR3 is CASSESTGNTGELFF. The CDR3 nucleotides are TGTGCCAGCAGTGAATCAACAGGGAACACCGGGGAGCTGTTTTTT.

This clone was detected only a few times. The genes are TRBV7-9 and TRBJ2-5; 7 bases fit TRBD1. The germline gives CDR1 SEHNR, CDR2 FQNEAQ (reference sequence). Germline trimming cut 2 bases from V and 1 base from J; bases unmatched to any gene: 1. This CDR3 region has 14 residues. CDR3 bases: TGTGCCAGCAGCTTAAGGGGGCCCCAAGAGACCCAGTACTTC. Translated, it gives CASSLRGPQETQYF.

This clone has just a few counts. The chain employs TRBV5-1 and TRBJ2-1; 10 bases are shared with TRBD2. Germline V gene lookup returns CDR1 SGHRS and CDR2 YFSETQ. CDR3 size: 16 residues. After removal of 0 bases from V and 4 bases from J, the junction contained 4 bases not matched to a gene. The DNA for the CDR3 is TGCGCCAGCAGCTTGGTCGGACTAGCGGAGTACAATGAGCAGTTCTTC. It yields the protein CASSLVGLAEYNEQFF.

This chain joins TRBV5-1 and TRBJ1-3; 10 bases are shared with TRBD1. CDR1 and CDR2 (germline): SGHRS, YFSETQ. The CDR3 length is 15 residues. V lost 0 bases to trimming and J lost 7 bases; unmatched junction nucleotides: 4. The CDR3 DNA follows: TGCGCCAGCAGCTTGGATAGACAGGGGGCGAACACCATATATTTT. Amino acid sequence: CASSLDRQGANTIYF.

This clone was detected a few times. The genes are TRBV29-1 and TRBJ1-2, with a tentative D call TRBD1 (5 bases). Looked up from germline, CDR1 is SQVTM and CDR2 is ANQGSEA. With 6 bases removed from V and 3 bases from J, the gap between germline ends came to 11 bases. The CDR3 contains 12 residues. This chain's CDR3 is CSVGHRDYGYTF. The CDR3 DNA reads as TGCAGCGTCGGACACCGTGACTATGGCTACACCTTC.

The chain links TRBV2 to TRBJ2-3; D perhaps matches TRBD2 (5 bases). This CDR3 is built from 13 residues. With 7 bases removed from V and 8 bases from J, the gap between germline ends came to 16 bases. Germline V gene lookup returns CDR1 SNHLY and CDR2 FYNNEI. CDR3 residues: CASTISVTGTQYF. CDR3 nucleotides: TGTGCCAGCACTATTAGCGTTACGGGTACGCAGTATTTT.

The rearrangement uses TRBV19 and TRBJ2-1; the match to TRBD1 covers 7 bases. Trimming removed 3 bases from V and 4 bases from J; junction bases left unmatched: 12. CDR3 length: 17 amino acids. Looked up from germline, CDR1 is LNHDA and CDR2 is SQIVND (reference sequence). CDR3 sequence (DNA): TGTGCCAGTAGTATGGGCACACAGGGGCAGGGGTACAATGAGCAGTTCTTC. Protein sequence: CASSMGTQGQGYNEQFF.